The clone carrying this T cell receptor (beta chain) was counted at least ten times. The data belong to a study of T cells in Graves' hyperthyroidism and ophthalmopathy. About the study: Peripheral blood samples were taken at initial diagnosis, prior to any treatment.

RNA transcripts gave rise to amplified TCR beta CDR3 regions. An initial round of RT-PCR targeting the TCR CDR3 relied on the HTBI primer set. Via MiXCR, TCRdb re-called the multiplex PCR reads, giving one row per CDR3 protein. The sample has about 420,000 distinct CDR3 sequences, around 14% seen once; the top ten hold roughly 14%. This CDR3 contains 17 residues. CDR1 is SEHNR and CDR2 is FQNEAQ in the germline V gene (reference sequence). J gave up 1 base and V 5 bases, and 11 bases lay outside the gene matches. The study based diagnoses on clinical symptoms, serum thyroxine and TRAb, thyroid ultrasound and orbital computed tomography.

This TCR was sampled from a woman under 30 with Graves' hyperthyroidism. Sequenced input: blood. The chain joins TRBV7-9 to TRBJ1-5, with 7 nucleotides matching TRBD1. Here the CDR3 reads CASSHSTGTGSNQPQHF. CDR3 in DNA: TGTGCCAGCAGCCACTCGACAGGGACCGGGAGCAATCAGCCCCAGCATTTT.